Below, one T cell receptor (beta chain) is given with its context. This sample stems from a study of cytomegalovirus exposure and HLA in healthy donors. V was shortened by 2 bases and J by 6 bases, with 13 bases between the two germline ends. The CDR3 has 14 residues. Germline CDR1 is MGHDK and CDR2 is SYGVNS. Amplification used 60 Vbeta primers and 13 Jbeta primers. TCRdb's copy holds only in-frame clones and misses some; the assay was immunoSEQ multiplex PCR. The sample contains 280,000 or so clones, roughly 90% of which appear only once. The TCR sequence derives from a woman between 18 and 29 years old in good health and CMV-seronegative. The chain uses TRBV25-1 and TRBJ2-5; D unresolved. What was sequenced was PBMCs. CDR3 DNA: TGTGCCAGCAGTGAAGAGAGCACCCCCCAGACCCAGTACTTC. It yields the protein CASSEESTPQTQYF.